Listed below are T cell receptor beta chains from one sample, sequenced in a study of sequential checkpoint blockade in melanoma. The method was immunoSEQ multiplex PCR; TCRdb's version includes in-frame clones alone and lacks a portion of them. The data contain around 5,000 clones, almost 80% of them singletons. Sequencing used CD8+ T cells sorted from blood (inferred from file names), obtained from a patient given nivolumab and ipilimumab in sequence. All receptors derive from a human donor with melanoma. The CDR3 runs from the conserved cysteine through the conserved F or W.

V gene	CDR3 protein
TRBV10-3	CATPAGPGSLGQGGFGYTF
TRBV28	CASSLSRAYEQYF
TRBV10-1	CASSEKASGGLSWRGQYF
TRBV9	CASSVEIGGSGNTIYF
TRBV25-1	CASSPGAAEAFF
TRBV19	CASSPKPGQTYEQYF
TRBV9	CASSVEWADRSGELFF
TRBV7-9	CASSLWEGELFF
TRBV4-2	CASSQEEGIGSGANVLTF
TRBV5-1	CASSLTGTGNYEQYF
TRBV13	CASSQQVEHGYTF
TRBV5-1	CASSLAAGDSELFF
TRBV6-1	CASSPTGNTIYF
TRBV4-1	CASSQEQRGYDEQFF
TRBV27	CASSPQGTTGNTIYF
TRBV15	CATSRDRGNTEAFF